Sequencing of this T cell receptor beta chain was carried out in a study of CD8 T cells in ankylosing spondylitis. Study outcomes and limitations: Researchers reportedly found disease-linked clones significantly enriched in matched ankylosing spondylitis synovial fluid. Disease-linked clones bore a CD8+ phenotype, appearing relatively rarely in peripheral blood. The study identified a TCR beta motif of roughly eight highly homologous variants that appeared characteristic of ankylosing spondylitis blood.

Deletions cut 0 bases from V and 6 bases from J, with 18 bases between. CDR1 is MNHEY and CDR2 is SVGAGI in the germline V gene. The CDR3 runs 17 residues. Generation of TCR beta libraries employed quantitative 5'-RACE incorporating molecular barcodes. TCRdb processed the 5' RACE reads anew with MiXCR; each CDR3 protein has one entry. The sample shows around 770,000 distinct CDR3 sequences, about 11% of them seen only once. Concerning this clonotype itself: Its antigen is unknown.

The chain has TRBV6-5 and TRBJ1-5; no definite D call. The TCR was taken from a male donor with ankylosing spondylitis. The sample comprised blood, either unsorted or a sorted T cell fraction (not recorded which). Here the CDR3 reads CASSYSGLGFIGQPQHF. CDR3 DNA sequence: TGTGCCAGCAGTTACTCGGGGTTAGGCTTTATCGGTCAGCCCCAGCATTTT.